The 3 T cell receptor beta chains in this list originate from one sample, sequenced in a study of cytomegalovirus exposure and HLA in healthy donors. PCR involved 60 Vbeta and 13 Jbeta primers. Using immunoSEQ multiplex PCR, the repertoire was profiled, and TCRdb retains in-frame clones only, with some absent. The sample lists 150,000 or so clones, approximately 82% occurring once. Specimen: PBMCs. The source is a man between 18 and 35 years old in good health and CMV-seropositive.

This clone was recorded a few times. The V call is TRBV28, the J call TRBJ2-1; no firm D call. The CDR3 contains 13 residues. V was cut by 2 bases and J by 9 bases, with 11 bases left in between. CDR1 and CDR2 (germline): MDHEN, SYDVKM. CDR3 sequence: CASSLPQASEQFF. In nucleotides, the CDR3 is TGTGCCAGCAGTTTACCGCAGGCATCTGAGCAGTTCTTC.

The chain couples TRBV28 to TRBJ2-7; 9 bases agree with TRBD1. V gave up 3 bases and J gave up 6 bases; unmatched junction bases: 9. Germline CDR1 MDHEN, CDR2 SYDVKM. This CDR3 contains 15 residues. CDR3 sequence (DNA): TGTGCCAGCAGTTTCCCCCGGGACAGGGTTGCCGAGCAGTACTTC. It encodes CASSFPRDRVAEQYF. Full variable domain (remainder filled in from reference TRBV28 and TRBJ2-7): DVKVTQSSRYLVKRTGEKVFLECVQDMDHENMFWYRQDPGLGLRLIYFSYDVKMKEKGDIPEGYSVSREKKERFSLILESASTNQTSMYLCASSFPRDRVAEQYFGPGTRLTVT.

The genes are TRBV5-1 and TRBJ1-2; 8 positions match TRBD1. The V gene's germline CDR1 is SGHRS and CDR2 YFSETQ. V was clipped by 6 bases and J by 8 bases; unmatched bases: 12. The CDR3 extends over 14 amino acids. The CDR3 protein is CASTTEDRVGGYTF. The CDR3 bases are TGCGCCAGCACCACGGAGGACAGGGTTGGCGGCTACACCTTC.